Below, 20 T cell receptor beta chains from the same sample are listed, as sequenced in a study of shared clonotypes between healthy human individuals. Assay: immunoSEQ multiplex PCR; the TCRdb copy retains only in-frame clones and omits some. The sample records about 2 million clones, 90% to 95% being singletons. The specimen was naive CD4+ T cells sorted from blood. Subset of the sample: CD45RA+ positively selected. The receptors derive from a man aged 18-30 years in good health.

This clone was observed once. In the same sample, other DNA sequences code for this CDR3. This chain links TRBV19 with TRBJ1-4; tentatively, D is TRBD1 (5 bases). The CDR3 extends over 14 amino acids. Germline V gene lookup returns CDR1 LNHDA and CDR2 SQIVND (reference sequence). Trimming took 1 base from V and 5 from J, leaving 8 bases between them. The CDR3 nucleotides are TGTGCCAGTAGTATAGGACAGTCCAATGAAAAACTGTTTTTT. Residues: CASSIGQSNEKLFF.

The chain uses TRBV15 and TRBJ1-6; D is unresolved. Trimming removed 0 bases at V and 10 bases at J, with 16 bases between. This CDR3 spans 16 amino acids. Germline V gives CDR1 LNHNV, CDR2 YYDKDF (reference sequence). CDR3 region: CATSRDPVAGMSPLHF. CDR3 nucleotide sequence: TGTGCCACCAGCAGAGATCCAGTGGCGGGTATGTCACCCCTCCACTTT.

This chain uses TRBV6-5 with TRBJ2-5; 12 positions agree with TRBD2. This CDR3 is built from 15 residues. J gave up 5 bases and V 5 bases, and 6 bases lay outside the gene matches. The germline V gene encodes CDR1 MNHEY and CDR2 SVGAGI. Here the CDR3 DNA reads TGTGCCAGCAGTCGGGGACTAGCGGGTGGTGAGACCCAGTACTTC. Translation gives CASSRGLAGGETQYF.

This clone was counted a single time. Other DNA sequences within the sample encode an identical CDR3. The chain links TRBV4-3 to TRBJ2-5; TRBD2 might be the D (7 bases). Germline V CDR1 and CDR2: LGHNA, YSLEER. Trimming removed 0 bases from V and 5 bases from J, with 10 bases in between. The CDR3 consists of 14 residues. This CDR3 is CASSQDRGGETQYF. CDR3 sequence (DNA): TGCGCCAGCAGCCAAGACAGGGGAGGGGAGACCCAGTACTTC.

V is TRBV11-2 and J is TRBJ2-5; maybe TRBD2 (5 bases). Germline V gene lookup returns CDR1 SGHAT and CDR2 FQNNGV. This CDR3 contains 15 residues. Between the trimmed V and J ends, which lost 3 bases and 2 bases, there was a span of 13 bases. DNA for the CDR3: TGTGCCAGCAGCTTTCCGGAGGCCCTTCAAGAGACCCAGTACTTC. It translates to CASSFPEALQETQYF.

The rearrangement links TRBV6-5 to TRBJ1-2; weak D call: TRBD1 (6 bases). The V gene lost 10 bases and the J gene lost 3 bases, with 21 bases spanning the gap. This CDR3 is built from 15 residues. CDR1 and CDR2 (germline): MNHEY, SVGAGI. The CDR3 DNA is TGTGCCACTTTACCTCAGGGGAAGGGGGACTATGGCTACACCTTC. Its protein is CATLPQGKGDYGYTF.

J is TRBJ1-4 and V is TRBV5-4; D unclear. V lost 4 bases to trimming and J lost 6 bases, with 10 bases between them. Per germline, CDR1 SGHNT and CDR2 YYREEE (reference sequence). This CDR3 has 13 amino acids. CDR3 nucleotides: TGTGCCAGCAGCCACAGCGGGGATGAAAAACTGTTTTTT. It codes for CASSHSGDEKLFF.

The CDR3 here is CASSLGGTPDTEAFF. DNA of the CDR3: TGTGCCAGCAGCTTGGGAGGGACACCGGATACTGAAGCTTTCTTT. The rearrangement uses TRBV5-4 and TRBJ1-1; weak D call: TRBD1 (6 bases). Looked up from germline, CDR1 is SGHNT and CDR2 is YYREEE (reference sequence). CDR3 length: 15 residues. V lost 0 bases to trimming and J lost 5 bases, with 14 bases between them.

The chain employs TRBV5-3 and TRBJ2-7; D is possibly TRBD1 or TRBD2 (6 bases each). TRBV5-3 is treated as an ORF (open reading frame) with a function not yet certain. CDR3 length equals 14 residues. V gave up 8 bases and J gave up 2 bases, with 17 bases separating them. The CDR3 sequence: CASSQKGGTYEQYF. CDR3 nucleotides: TGTGCCAGCAGTCAGAAGGGGGGAACCTACGAGCAGTACTTC.

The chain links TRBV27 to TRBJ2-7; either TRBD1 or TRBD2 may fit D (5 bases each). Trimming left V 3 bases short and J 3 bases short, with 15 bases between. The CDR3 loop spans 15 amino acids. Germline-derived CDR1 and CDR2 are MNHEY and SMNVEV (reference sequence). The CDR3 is CASSFIPGHDYEQYF. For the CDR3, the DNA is TGTGCCAGCAGTTTCATACCGGGGCACGACTACGAGCAGTACTTC.

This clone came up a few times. CDR3 nucleotides: TGCAGCGCCAGGGTCTGCTATGGCTACACCTTC. It translates to CSARVCYGYTF. The chain uses TRBV29-1 and TRBJ1-2; the D gene is possibly TRBD1 (5 bases). Germline V lookup: CDR1 SQVTM, CDR2 ANQGSEA. Trimming cost V 7 bases and J 4 bases, with 10 bases left between them. CDR3 length equals 11 residues.

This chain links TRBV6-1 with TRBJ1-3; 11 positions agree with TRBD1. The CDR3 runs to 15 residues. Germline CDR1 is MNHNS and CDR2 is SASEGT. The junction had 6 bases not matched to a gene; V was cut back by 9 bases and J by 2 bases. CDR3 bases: TGTGCCAGTGGACAGGGGGCTTTGGCTGGAAACACCATATATTTT. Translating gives CASGQGALAGNTIYF.

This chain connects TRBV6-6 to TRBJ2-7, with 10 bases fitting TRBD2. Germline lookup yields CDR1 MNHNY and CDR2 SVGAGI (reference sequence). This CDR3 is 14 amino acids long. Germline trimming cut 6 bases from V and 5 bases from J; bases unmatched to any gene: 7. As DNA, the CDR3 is TGTGCCAGCAGGAGCGGGGGGGCCGCCCACGAGCAGTACTTC. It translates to CASRSGGAAHEQYF.

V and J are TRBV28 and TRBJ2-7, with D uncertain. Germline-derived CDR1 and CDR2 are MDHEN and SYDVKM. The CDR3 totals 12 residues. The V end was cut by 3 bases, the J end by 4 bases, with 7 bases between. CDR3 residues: CASSLFMYEQYF. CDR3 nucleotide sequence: TGTGCCAGCAGTTTGTTTATGTACGAGCAGTACTTC.

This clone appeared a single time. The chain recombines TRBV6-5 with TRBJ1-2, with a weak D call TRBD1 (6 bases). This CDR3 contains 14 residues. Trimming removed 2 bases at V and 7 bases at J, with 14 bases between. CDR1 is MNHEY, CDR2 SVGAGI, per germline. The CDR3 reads CASSYQQGVSGYTF. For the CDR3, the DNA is TGTGCCAGCAGTTACCAACAGGGAGTCAGTGGCTACACCTTC.

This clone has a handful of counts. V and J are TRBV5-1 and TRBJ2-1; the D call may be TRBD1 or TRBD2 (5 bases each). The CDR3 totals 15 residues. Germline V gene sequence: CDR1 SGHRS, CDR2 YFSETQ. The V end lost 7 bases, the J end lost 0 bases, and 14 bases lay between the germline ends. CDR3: CASDSGGGSYNEQFF. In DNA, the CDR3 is TGCGCCAGCGACAGTGGTGGGGGCTCCTACAATGAGCAGTTCTTC.

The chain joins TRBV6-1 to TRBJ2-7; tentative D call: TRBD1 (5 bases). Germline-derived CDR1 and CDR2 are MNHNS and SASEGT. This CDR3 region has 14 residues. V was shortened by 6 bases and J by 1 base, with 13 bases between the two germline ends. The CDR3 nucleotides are TGTGCCAGCAGCGCGGACGGACAATCCTACGAGCAGTACTTC. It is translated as CASSADGQSYEQYF.

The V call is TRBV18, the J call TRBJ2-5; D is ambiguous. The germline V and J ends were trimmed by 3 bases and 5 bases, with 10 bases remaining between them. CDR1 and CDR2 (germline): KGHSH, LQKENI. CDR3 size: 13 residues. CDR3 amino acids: CASSPVGAETQYF. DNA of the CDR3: TGTGCCAGCTCACCGGTAGGTGCCGAGACCCAGTACTTC.

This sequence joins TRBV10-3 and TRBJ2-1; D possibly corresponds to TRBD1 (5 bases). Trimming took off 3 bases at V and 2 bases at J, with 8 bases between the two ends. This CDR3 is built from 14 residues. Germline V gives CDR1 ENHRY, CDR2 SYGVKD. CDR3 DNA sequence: TGTGCCATCAGTGACTGGGGCACCTACAATGAGCAGTTCTTC. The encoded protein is CAISDWGTYNEQFF.

CDR3 in DNA: TGCGCCAGCAGTTACGAGGGGGTCACCGGGGAGCTGTTTTTT. As protein: CASSYEGVTGELFF. The genes are TRBV5-1 and TRBJ2-2; a possible D gene is TRBD1 (6 bases). Trimming took 5 bases from V and 4 from J, leaving 12 bases between them. Germline CDR1 is SGHRS and CDR2 is YFSETQ. The CDR3 is 14 residues long.